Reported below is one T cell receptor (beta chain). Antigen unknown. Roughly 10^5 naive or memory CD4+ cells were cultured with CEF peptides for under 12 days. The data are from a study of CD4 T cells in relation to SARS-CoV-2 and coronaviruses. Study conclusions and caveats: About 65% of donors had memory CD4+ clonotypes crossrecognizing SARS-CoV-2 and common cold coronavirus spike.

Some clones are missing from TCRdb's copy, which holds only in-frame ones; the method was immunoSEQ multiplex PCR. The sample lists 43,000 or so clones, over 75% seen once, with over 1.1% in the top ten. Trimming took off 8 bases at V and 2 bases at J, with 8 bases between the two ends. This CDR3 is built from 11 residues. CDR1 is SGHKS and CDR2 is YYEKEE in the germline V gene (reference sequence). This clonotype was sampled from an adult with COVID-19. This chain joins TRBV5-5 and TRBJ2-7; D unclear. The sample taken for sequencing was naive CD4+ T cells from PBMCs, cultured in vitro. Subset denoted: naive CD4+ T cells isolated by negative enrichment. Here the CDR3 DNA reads TGTGCCAGTGGAGTTGCCTACGAGCAGTACTTC. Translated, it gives CASGVAYEQYF.